Listed below are T cell receptor beta chains from one sample, sequenced in a study of blood T cell repertoires in COVID-19. Produced via immunoSEQ multiplex PCR; TCRdb's table is partial and in-frame only. Of approximately 180,000 clones listed, less than 90% are singletons. Material for sequencing was PBMCs or T cells enriched from blood (not recorded which). Source of these receptors: a human donor with acute COVID-19. The donor label of this sample is uncertain. CDR3s include the opening cysteine and the closing phenylalanine or tryptophan. Each record gives: V gene, D gene, clone size, J gene, CDR3 DNA, CDR3 protein. A D gene is named only where the DNA matches it firmly. The size entry is marked missing in some rows and otherwise reads once, few, many or a size class.

v_call: TRBV21-1; d_call: NA; clone_size: NA; j_call: TRBJ2-7; cdr3_nt: TGTGCCAGGAGTCGGAGGAACTACGAGCAGTACTTC; cdr3_aa: CARSRRNYEQYF
v_call: TRBV6-5; d_call: TRBD1; clone_size: NA; j_call: TRBJ2-1; cdr3_nt: TGTGCCAGCAGTTACGGACAGGCCCACAATGAGCAGTTCTTC; cdr3_aa: CASSYGQAHNEQFF
v_call: TRBV2; d_call: TRBD2; clone_size: NA; j_call: TRBJ2-7; cdr3_nt: TGTGCCAGCGGCAGGACTAGCGAGGCTTACGAGCAGTACTTC; cdr3_aa: CASGRTSEAYEQYF
v_call: TRBV5-8; d_call: TRBD2; clone_size: NA; j_call: TRBJ2-5; cdr3_nt: TGTGCCAGCAGCTTGAGCGGGGCCCAAGAGACCCAGTACTTC; cdr3_aa: CASSLSGAQETQYF
v_call: TRBV5-4; d_call: NA; clone_size: NA; j_call: TRBJ2-1; cdr3_nt: TGTGCCAGCAGCTTGTGGGGGGGCACCCCCGAAGGTTCAAATGAGCAGTTCTTC; cdr3_aa: CASSLWGGTPEGSNEQFF
v_call: TRBV6-6; d_call: NA; clone_size: NA; j_call: TRBJ1-2; cdr3_nt: TGTGCCAGCGTAACAGGGTTAAGCGATGGCTACACCTTC; cdr3_aa: CASVTGLSDGYTF
v_call: TRBV7-9; d_call: TRBD1; clone_size: few; j_call: TRBJ2-3; cdr3_nt: TGTGCCAGCAGCCCCTGGACAGGACAACGGGCAGATACGCAGTATTTT; cdr3_aa: CASSPWTGQRADTQYF
v_call: TRBV6-5; d_call: NA; clone_size: NA; j_call: TRBJ1-2; cdr3_nt: TGTGCCAGCAGCCCGACAGCCTATGGCTACACCTTC; cdr3_aa: CASSPTAYGYTF
v_call: TRBV5-1; d_call: TRBD2; clone_size: NA; j_call: TRBJ2-5; cdr3_nt: TGCGCCAGCAGCATTAGCGGGGGTGAGACCCAGTACTTC; cdr3_aa: CASSISGGETQYF
v_call: TRBV6-2/TRBV6-3; d_call: TRBD1; clone_size: NA; j_call: TRBJ1-2; cdr3_nt: TGTGCCAGCAGTTACTCGAAAGGGGGCGCGGACTATGGCTACACCTTC; cdr3_aa: CASSYSKGGADYGYTF
v_call: TRBV5-4; d_call: NA; clone_size: NA; j_call: TRBJ1-2; cdr3_nt: TGTGCCAGCAGTACCGGGGGGCGGTACGACCGTGGCTACACCTTC; cdr3_aa: CASSTGGRYDRGYTF
v_call: TRBV10-3; d_call: NA; clone_size: NA; j_call: TRBJ1-4; cdr3_nt: TGTGCCATCAGTGAGGAGGGCCGTAATGAAAAACTGTTTTTT; cdr3_aa: CAISEEGRNEKLFF
v_call: TRBV9; d_call: TRBD1; clone_size: NA; j_call: TRBJ1-2; cdr3_nt: TGTGCCAGCAGCGGGACGACAGGGGTCGGCGGCTACACCTTC; cdr3_aa: CASSGTTGVGGYTF
v_call: TRBV7-3; d_call: NA; clone_size: NA; j_call: TRBJ2-7; cdr3_nt: TGTGCCAGCAGCCCCACGGGACAAGACTACGAGCAGTACTTC; cdr3_aa: CASSPTGQDYEQYF
v_call: TRBV11-2; d_call: NA; clone_size: NA; j_call: TRBJ1-5; cdr3_nt: TGTGCCAGCAGCCCCAGGGCTCTCAATCAGCCCCAGCATTTT; cdr3_aa: CASSPRALNQPQHF
v_call: TRBV7-6; d_call: TRBD2; clone_size: NA; j_call: TRBJ2-5; cdr3_nt: TGTGCCAGCAGCTCGACTAGCGGGGGGGGAGAGACCCAGTACTTC; cdr3_aa: CASSSTSGGGETQYF
v_call: TRBV5-4; d_call: TRBD1; clone_size: NA; j_call: TRBJ1-6; cdr3_nt: TGTGCCAGCAGTTCTGACAGGGGTGATTCACCCCTCCACTTT; cdr3_aa: CASSSDRGDSPLHF
v_call: TRBV19; d_call: TRBD2; clone_size: NA; j_call: TRBJ2-3; cdr3_nt: TGTGCCAGTAGTATGGGGACTAGCTTCACAGATACGCAGTATTTT; cdr3_aa: CASSMGTSFTDTQYF
v_call: TRBV6-5; d_call: TRBD1; clone_size: NA; j_call: TRBJ1-2; cdr3_nt: TGTGCCAGCAGTTACTCCGTGGACAGGGTGGGGTATGGCTACACCTTC; cdr3_aa: CASSYSVDRVGYGYTF
v_call: TRBV6-2/TRBV6-3; d_call: NA; clone_size: NA; j_call: TRBJ1-2; cdr3_nt: TGTGCCAGCAGTTACCTGTTGAGTGGCTACACCTTC; cdr3_aa: CASSYLLSGYTF
v_call: TRBV6-2/TRBV6-3; d_call: NA; clone_size: NA; j_call: TRBJ2-7; cdr3_nt: TGTGCCAGCAGTTACCTAGGCCTAGTGTACGAGCAGTACTTC; cdr3_aa: CASSYLGLVYEQYF
v_call: TRBV19; d_call: TRBD1; clone_size: NA; j_call: TRBJ1-1; cdr3_nt: TGTGCCAGTAGTACCGACAGGGCGCCCGCTTTCTTT; cdr3_aa: CASSTDRAPAFF
v_call: TRBV19; d_call: NA; clone_size: NA; j_call: TRBJ1-5; cdr3_nt: TGTGCCAGTAGTACCCCGGGAGCCCAGCATTTT; cdr3_aa: CASSTPGAQHF
v_call: TRBV2; d_call: TRBD1; clone_size: NA; j_call: TRBJ1-2; cdr3_nt: TGTGCCAGCAGTATCGGCAGGGGGTCCAACTATGGCTACACCTTC; cdr3_aa: CASSIGRGSNYGYTF
v_call: TRBV27; d_call: TRBD1; clone_size: NA; j_call: TRBJ2-2; cdr3_nt: TGTGCCAGCACCAGACAGGGGGCGAGAACCGGGGAGCTGTTTTTT; cdr3_aa: CASTRQGARTGELFF
v_call: TRBV2; d_call: NA; clone_size: NA; j_call: TRBJ1-4; cdr3_nt: TGTGCCAGCAGTGAAGACAGGTTCGGCGTTAGTGAAAAACTGTTTTTT; cdr3_aa: CASSEDRFGVSEKLFF
v_call: TRBV30; d_call: NA; clone_size: once; j_call: TRBJ2-5; cdr3_nt: TGTGCCTGGAGTCAGGGCCAGACGTCCGTAGAGACCCAGTACTTC; cdr3_aa: CAWSQGQTSVETQYF
v_call: TRBV13; d_call: NA; clone_size: NA; j_call: TRBJ1-5; cdr3_nt: TGTGCCAGCAGCATCCGCCCAGTGGGCAATCAGCCCCAGCATTTT; cdr3_aa: CASSIRPVGNQPQHF
v_call: TRBV7-9; d_call: TRBD2; clone_size: NA; j_call: TRBJ2-1; cdr3_nt: TGTGCCAGCAAAGACGGACTAGCGGCAAATGAGCAGTTCTTC; cdr3_aa: CASKDGLAANEQFF
v_call: TRBV5-4; d_call: NA; clone_size: NA; j_call: TRBJ2-1; cdr3_nt: TGTGCCAGCAGCCTACCGACTAGCAATGAGCAGTTCTTC; cdr3_aa: CASSLPTSNEQFF
v_call: TRBV18; d_call: NA; clone_size: NA; j_call: TRBJ1-1; cdr3_nt: TGTGCCAGCTCCCGAGCTTGGGGGCACACTGAAGCTTTCTTT; cdr3_aa: CASSRAWGHTEAFF
v_call: TRBV5-8; d_call: NA; clone_size: NA; j_call: TRBJ1-4; cdr3_nt: TGTGCCAGCAGCTTCCCAGGCTTGAATGAAAAACTGTTTTTT; cdr3_aa: CASSFPGLNEKLFF
v_call: TRBV30; d_call: TRBD1; clone_size: NA; j_call: TRBJ1-5; cdr3_nt: TGTGCCTGCAACAGGGGAGATCAGCCCCAGCATTTT; cdr3_aa: CACNRGDQPQHF
v_call: TRBV5-4; d_call: TRBD1; clone_size: NA; j_call: TRBJ1-2; cdr3_nt: TGTGCCAGCAGCTCCGGGACAGGGAACTATGGCTACACCTTC; cdr3_aa: CASSSGTGNYGYTF
v_call: TRBV20-1; d_call: TRBD1; clone_size: NA; j_call: TRBJ2-3; cdr3_nt: TGCAGTGCTAGTGATTGGAGGGAGGGACAGGGGTTAACTAGCACAGATACGCAGTATTTT; cdr3_aa: CSASDWREGQGLTSTDTQYF
v_call: TRBV6-5; d_call: TRBD1; clone_size: NA; j_call: TRBJ1-2; cdr3_nt: TGTGCCAGCAGAGAGGGGGCGCGCTATGGCTACACCTTC; cdr3_aa: CASREGARYGYTF
v_call: TRBV27; d_call: NA; clone_size: NA; j_call: TRBJ1-2; cdr3_nt: TGTGCCAGCAGCGGGGTGGGAGGGGCTAGCTATGGCTACACCTTC; cdr3_aa: CASSGVGGASYGYTF
v_call: TRBV7-2; d_call: NA; clone_size: NA; j_call: TRBJ1-3; cdr3_nt: TGTGCCAGCAGCCCCGGGATCGCGAACACCATATATTTT; cdr3_aa: CASSPGIANTIYF
v_call: TRBV7-9; d_call: NA; clone_size: NA; j_call: TRBJ1-1; cdr3_nt: TGTGCCAGCACCCCCAGGAAGGGACATGTCGCTTTCTTT; cdr3_aa: CASTPRKGHVAFF
v_call: TRBV20-1; d_call: TRBD1; clone_size: NA; j_call: TRBJ1-2; cdr3_nt: TGCAGTGCTAGTGGCGGACAGGGATATGATGGCTACACCTTC; cdr3_aa: CSASGGQGYDGYTF
v_call: TRBV9; d_call: TRBD1; clone_size: NA; j_call: TRBJ1-3; cdr3_nt: TGTGCCAGCAGCACAACAGGGGACTCTGGAAACACCATATATTTT; cdr3_aa: CASSTTGDSGNTIYF
v_call: TRBV7-2; d_call: TRBD2; clone_size: NA; j_call: TRBJ2-5; cdr3_nt: TGTGCCAGCAGCTCCTGGACTAGCGGGGGGGTAGAGACCCAGTACTTC; cdr3_aa: CASSSWTSGGVETQYF
v_call: TRBV6-5; d_call: TRBD2; clone_size: NA; j_call: TRBJ2-7; cdr3_nt: TGTGCCAGCCAACTAGCGGATAGCTCCTACGAGCAGTACTTC; cdr3_aa: CASQLADSSYEQYF
v_call: TRBV5-4; d_call: NA; clone_size: NA; j_call: TRBJ1-1; cdr3_nt: TGTGCCAGCAGCTTGGCGACAGAAGGGGGGGGTGAAGCTTTCTTT; cdr3_aa: CASSLATEGGGEAFF
v_call: TRBV27; d_call: TRBD2; clone_size: NA; j_call: TRBJ2-3; cdr3_nt: TGTGCCAGCAGTTTCGGTAGCGGGGGGGCCATAGATACGCAGTATTTT; cdr3_aa: CASSFGSGGAIDTQYF
v_call: TRBV5-4; d_call: NA; clone_size: NA; j_call: TRBJ2-1; cdr3_nt: TGTGCCAGCAACATCGACTACGCCAATGAGCAGTTCTTC; cdr3_aa: CASNIDYANEQFF
v_call: TRBV3-1/TRBV3-2; d_call: NA; clone_size: NA; j_call: TRBJ1-2; cdr3_nt: TGTGCCAGCAGCCAAGATACCCGAGGGTATGGCTACACCTTC; cdr3_aa: CASSQDTRGYGYTF
v_call: TRBV7-2; d_call: NA; clone_size: NA; j_call: TRBJ1-1; cdr3_nt: TGTGCCAGCAGCAGGGGAACTGAAGCTTTCTTT; cdr3_aa: CASSRGTEAFF
v_call: TRBV18; d_call: TRBD1; clone_size: NA; j_call: TRBJ1-6; cdr3_nt: TGTGCCAGCTCAATACCGGGACAGGGAGCACCCCTCCACTTT; cdr3_aa: CASSIPGQGAPLHF